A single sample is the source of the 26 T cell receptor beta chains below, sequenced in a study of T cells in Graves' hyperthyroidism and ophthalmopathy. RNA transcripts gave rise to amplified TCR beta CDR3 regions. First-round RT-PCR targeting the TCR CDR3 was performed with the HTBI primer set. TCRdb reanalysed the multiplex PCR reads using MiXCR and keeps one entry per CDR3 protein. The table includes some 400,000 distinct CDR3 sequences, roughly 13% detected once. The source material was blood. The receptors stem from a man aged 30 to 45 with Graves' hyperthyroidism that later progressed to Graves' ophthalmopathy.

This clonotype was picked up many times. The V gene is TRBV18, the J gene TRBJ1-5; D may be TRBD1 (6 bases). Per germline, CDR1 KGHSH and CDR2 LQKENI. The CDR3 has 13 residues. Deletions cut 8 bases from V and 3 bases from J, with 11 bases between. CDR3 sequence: CASAWTDNQPQHF. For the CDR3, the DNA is TGTGCCAGCGCATGGACAGACAATCAGCCCCAGCATTTT.

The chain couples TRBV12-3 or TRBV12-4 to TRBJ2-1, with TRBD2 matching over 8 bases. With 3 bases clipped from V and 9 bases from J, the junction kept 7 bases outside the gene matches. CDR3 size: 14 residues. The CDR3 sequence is CASSFFSGDREQFF. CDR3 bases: TGTGCCAGCAGTTTTTTTAGCGGGGATCGTGAGCAGTTCTTC.

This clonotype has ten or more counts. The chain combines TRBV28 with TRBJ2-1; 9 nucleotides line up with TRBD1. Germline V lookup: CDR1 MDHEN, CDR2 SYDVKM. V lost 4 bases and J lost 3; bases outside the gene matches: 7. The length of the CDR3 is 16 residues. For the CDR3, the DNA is TGTGCCAGCAGTTCTCCGGGACAGGGTAACTACAATGAGCAGTTCTTC. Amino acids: CASSSPGQGNYNEQFF.

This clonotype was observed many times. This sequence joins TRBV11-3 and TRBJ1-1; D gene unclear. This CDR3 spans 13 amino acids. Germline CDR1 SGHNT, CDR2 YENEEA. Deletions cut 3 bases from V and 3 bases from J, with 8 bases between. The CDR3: CASSLTVDTEAFF. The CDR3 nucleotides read TGTGCCAGCAGCTTGACCGTAGACACTGAAGCTTTCTTT.

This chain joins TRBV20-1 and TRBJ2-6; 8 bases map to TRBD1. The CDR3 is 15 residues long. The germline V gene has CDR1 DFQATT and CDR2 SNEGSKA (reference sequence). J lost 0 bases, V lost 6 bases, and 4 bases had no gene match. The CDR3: CSARTGSSGANVLTF. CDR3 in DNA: TGCAGTGCCAGGACAGGGAGCTCTGGGGCCAACGTCCTGACTTTC.

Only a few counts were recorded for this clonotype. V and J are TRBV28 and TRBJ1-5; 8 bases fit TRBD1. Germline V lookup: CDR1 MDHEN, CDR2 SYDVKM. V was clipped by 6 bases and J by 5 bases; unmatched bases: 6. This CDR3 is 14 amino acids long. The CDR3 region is CASSMDRDDQPQHF. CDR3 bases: TGTGCCAGCAGCATGGACAGGGACGATCAGCCCCAGCATTTT. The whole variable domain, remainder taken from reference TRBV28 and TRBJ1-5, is DVKVTQSSRYLVKRTGEKVFLECVQDMDHENMFWYRQDPGLGLRLIYFSYDVKMKEKGDIPEGYSVSREKKERFSLILESASTNQTSMYLCASSMDRDDQPQHFGDGTRLSIL.

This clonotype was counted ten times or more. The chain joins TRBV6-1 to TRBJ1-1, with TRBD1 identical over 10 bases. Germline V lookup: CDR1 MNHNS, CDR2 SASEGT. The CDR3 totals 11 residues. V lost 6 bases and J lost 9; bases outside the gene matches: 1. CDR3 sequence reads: CASRDRGQAFF. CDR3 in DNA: TGTGCCAGCAGAGACAGGGGGCAAGCTTTCTTT.

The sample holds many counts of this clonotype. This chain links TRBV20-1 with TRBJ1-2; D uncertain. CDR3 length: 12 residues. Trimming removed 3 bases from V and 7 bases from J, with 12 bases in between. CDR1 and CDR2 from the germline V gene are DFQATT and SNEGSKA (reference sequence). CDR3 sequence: CSARVKMGGYTF. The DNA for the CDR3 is TGCAGTGCTAGGGTGAAGATGGGTGGCTACACCTTC.

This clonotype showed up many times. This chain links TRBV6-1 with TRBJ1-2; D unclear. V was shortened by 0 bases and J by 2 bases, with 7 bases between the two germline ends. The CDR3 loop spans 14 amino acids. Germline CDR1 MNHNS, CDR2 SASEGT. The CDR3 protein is CASSEAPRNYGYTF. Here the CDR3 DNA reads TGTGCCAGCAGTGAAGCGCCCAGAAACTATGGCTACACCTTC.

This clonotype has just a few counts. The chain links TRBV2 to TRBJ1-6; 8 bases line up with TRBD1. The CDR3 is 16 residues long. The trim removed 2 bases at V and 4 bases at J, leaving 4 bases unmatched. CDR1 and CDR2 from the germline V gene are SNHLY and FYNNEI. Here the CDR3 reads CASSEKGTGYNSPLHF. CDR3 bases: TGTGCCAGCAGTGAAAAAGGGACAGGATATAATTCACCCCTCCACTTT.

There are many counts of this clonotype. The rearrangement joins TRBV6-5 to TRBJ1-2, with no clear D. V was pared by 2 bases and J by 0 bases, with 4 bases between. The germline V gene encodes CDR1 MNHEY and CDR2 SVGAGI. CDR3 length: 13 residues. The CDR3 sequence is CASSYQPNYGYTF. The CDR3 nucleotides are TGTGCCAGCAGTTACCAGCCTAACTATGGCTACACCTTC.

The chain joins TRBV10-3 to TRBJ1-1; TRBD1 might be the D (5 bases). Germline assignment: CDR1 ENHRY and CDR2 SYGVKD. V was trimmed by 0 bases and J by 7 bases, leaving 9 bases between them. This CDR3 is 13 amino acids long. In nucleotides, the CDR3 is TGTGCCATCAGTGAGTCAGGGGCAGATGAAGCTTTCTTT. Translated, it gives CAISESGADEAFF.

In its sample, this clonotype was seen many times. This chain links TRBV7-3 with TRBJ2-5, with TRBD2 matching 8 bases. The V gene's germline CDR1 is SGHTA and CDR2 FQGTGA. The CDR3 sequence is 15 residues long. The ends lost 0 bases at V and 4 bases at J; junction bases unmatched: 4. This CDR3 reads CASSLTGAGGETQYF. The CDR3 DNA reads TGTGCCAGCAGCTTAACGGGCGCGGGGGGAGAGACCCAGTACTTC.

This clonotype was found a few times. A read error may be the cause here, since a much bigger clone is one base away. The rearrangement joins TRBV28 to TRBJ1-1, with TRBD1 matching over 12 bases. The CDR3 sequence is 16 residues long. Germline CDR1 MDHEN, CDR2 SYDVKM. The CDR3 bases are TGTGCCTGCAGTTTCCGGGACAGGGGGCTGAACACTGAAGCTTTCTTT. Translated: CACSFRDRGLNTEAFF.

The CDR3 DNA sequence: TGTGCCAGCTCACCACTAACGACCGAAGCTTTCTTT. Amino acids: CASSPLTTEAFF. The V gene is TRBV18, the J gene TRBJ1-1; no firm D call. This CDR3 has 12 amino acids. Trimming cost V 1 base and J 8 bases, with 8 bases left between them. Germline-derived CDR1 and CDR2 are KGHSH and LQKENI.

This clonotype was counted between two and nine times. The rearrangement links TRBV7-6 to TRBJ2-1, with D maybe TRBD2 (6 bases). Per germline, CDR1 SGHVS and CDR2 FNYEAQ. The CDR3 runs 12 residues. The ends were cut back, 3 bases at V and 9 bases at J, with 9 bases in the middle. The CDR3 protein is CASSFFGGEQFF. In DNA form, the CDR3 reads TGTGCCAGCAGCTTTTTCGGGGGTGAGCAGTTCTTC.

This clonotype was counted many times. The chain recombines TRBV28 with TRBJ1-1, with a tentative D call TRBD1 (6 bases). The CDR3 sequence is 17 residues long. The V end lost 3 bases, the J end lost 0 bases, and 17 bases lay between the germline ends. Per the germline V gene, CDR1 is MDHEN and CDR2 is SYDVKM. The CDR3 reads CASSFVTGNGMNTEAFF. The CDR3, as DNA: TGTGCCAGCAGTTTCGTTACAGGGAACGGTATGAACACTGAAGCTTTCTTT.

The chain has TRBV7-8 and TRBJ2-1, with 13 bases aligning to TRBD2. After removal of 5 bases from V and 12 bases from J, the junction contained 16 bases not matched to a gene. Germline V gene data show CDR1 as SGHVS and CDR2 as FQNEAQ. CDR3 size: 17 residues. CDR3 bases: TGTGCCAGCAGCACCGGACTAGCGGGGGCCGATAGGCGTGGGCAGTTCTTC. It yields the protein CASSTGLAGADRRGQFF.

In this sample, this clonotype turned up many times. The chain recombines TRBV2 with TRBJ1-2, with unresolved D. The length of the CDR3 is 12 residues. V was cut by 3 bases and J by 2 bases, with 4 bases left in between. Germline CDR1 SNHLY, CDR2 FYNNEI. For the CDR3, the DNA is TGTGCCAGCAGTGAGGGAAACTATGGCTACACCTTC. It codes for CASSEGNYGYTF.

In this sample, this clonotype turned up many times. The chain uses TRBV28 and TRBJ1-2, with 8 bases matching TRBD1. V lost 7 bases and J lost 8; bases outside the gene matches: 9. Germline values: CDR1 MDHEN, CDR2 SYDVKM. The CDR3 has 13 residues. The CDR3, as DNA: TGTGCCAGCAACACCCAGGGGGCGCGGGGCTACACCTTC. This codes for CASNTQGARGYTF.

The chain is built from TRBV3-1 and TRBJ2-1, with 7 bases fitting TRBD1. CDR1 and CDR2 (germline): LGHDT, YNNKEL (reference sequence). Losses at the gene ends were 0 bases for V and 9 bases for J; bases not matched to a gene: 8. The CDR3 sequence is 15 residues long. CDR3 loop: CASSQDVYRGSEQFF. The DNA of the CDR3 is TGTGCCAGCAGCCAAGATGTCTACAGGGGATCTGAGCAGTTCTTC.

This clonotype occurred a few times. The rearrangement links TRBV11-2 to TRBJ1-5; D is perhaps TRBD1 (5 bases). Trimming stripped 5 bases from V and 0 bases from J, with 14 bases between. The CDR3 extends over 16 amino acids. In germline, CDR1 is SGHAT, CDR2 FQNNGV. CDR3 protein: CASSITGDLSNQPQHF. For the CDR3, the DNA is TGTGCCAGCAGCATTACAGGAGACCTTAGCAATCAGCCCCAGCATTTT.

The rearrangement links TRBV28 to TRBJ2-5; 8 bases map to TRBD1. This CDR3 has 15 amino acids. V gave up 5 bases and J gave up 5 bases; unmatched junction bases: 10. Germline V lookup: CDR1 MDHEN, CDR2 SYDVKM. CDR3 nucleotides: TGTGCCAGCAGTCCGAACAGGGGGACGGGGGAGACCCAGTACTTC. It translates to CASSPNRGTGETQYF. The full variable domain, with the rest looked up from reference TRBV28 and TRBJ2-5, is DVKVTQSSRYLVKRTGEKVFLECVQDMDHENMFWYRQDPGLGLRLIYFSYDVKMKEKGDIPEGYSVSREKKERFSLILESASTNQTSMYLCASSPNRGTGETQYFGPGTRLLVL.

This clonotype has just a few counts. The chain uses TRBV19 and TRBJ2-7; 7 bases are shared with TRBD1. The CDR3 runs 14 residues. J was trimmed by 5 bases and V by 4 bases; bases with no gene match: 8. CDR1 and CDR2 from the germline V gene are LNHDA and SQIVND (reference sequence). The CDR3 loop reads CASSSSDRVNEQYF. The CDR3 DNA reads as TGTGCCAGTAGTAGCTCAGACAGGGTCAACGAGCAGTACTTC.

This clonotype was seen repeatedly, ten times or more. The CDR3 sequence: CASSVGGGAGNEQFF. CDR3 nucleotides: TGCGCCAGCAGCGTTGGAGGGGGCGCAGGCAATGAGCAGTTCTTC. V usage is TRBV5-1 and J usage is TRBJ2-1; maybe TRBD1 (7 bases). The germline gives CDR1 SGHRS, CDR2 YFSETQ. The CDR3 has 15 amino acids. V lost 4 bases and J lost 6, with 17 bases in between. The full variable domain, rest sourced from reference TRBV5-1 and TRBJ2-1, is KAGVTQTPRYLIKTRGQQVTLSCSPISGHRSVSWYQQTPGQGLQFLFEYFSETQRNKGNFPGRFSGRQFSNSRSEMNVSTLELGDSALYLCASSVGGGAGNEQFFGPGTRLTVL.

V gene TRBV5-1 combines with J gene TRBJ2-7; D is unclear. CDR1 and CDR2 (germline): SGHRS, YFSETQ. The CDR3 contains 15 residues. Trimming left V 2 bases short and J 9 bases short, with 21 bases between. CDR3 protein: CASSFDPASLGRQYF. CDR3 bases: TGCGCCAGCAGCTTTGATCCGGCCTCCCTTGGTCGGCAGTACTTC. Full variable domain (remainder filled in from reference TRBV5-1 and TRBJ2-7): KAGVTQTPRYLIKTRGQQVTLSCSPISGHRSVSWYQQTPGQGLQFLFEYFSETQRNKGNFPGRFSGRQFSNSRSEMNVSTLELGDSALYLCASSFDPASLGRQYFGPGTRLTVT.